These 18 T cell receptor beta chains were all obtained from the same sample, sequenced in a study of spatial heterogeneity in lung cancer. Regarding time point: sample taken at primary tumor resection. Tumor, nontumor lung or frozen PBMC supplied whole RNA, sequenced without sorting. Using its own MiXCR run on the 5' RACE reads, TCRdb lists one record per CDR3 protein. This sample has about 92,000 distinct CDR3 sequences, with roughly 12% found just once. The source material was PBMCs, sampled at surgery. These receptors all stem from a male donor with early-stage non-small cell lung cancer.

The chain recombines TRBV30 with TRBJ1-4; D is unclear. V lost 0 bases and J 4 bases, leaving 6 bases between the germline ends. CDR1 is GTSNPN, CDR2 SVGIG, per germline (reference sequence). This CDR3 is 13 amino acids long. The CDR3 DNA follows: TGTGCCTGGAGTGTTTCCCTTAATGAAAAACTGTTTTTT. Protein sequence: CAWSVSLNEKLFF. Combining the CDR3 with reference TRBV30 and TRBJ1-4 gives the whole variable domain SQTIHQWPATLVQPVGSPLSLECTVEGTSNPNLYWYRQAAGRGLQLLFYSVGIGQISSEVPQNLSASRPQDRQFILSSKKLLLSDSGFYLCAWSVSLNEKLFFGSGTQLSVL.

This chain links TRBV24-1 with TRBJ1-5; D gene ambiguous. The CDR3 consists of 12 residues. CDR1 is KGHDR, CDR2 SFDVKD, per germline. V was clipped by 9 bases and J by 0 bases, with 5 bases between them. This chain's CDR3 is CATGDSNQPQHF. DNA for the CDR3: TGTGCCACCGGAGATAGCAATCAGCCCCAGCATTTT.

V usage is TRBV3-1 and J usage is TRBJ2-2; D is unclear. The CDR3 totals 11 residues. V shed 4 bases and J shed 4 bases, with 1 base lying between them. Germline V CDR1 and CDR2: LGHDT, YNNKEL (reference sequence). The CDR3 nucleotides are TGTGCCAGCAGCCGCACCGGGGAGCTGTTTTTT. Protein product: CASSRTGELFF.

This clonotype was found a few times. The chain carries TRBV6-5 and TRBJ2-3, with D uncertain. This CDR3 is built from 14 residues. The ends were cut back, 0 bases at V and 6 bases at J, with 10 bases in the middle. CDR1 and CDR2 (germline): MNHEY, SVGAGI. CDR3 in amino acids: CASSYSSHRDTQYF. The CDR3 DNA reads as TGTGCCAGCAGTTACTCATCTCATCGGGATACGCAGTATTTT.

The chain combines TRBV5-6 with TRBJ2-7, with 8 bases that match TRBD2. The CDR3 runs 14 residues. V was pared by 5 bases and J by 2 bases, with 6 bases of the junction left unmatched. Germline V gives CDR1 SGHDT, CDR2 YYEEEE. CDR3 in amino acids: CASRSGGSAYEQYF. The CDR3 DNA is TGTGCCAGCAGGAGCGGGGGTTCAGCCTACGAGCAGTACTTC.

This clonotype was seen more than once but under ten times. The chain couples TRBV20-1 to TRBJ2-3; TRBD1 matches at 9 bases. V shed 5 bases, J shed 9 bases, and the junction held 12 bases outside the gene matches. The germline V gene encodes CDR1 DFQATT and CDR2 SNEGSKA (reference sequence). The CDR3 is made up of 14 amino acids. The CDR3 nucleotides read TGCAGTGCTCCCGACAGGGGGTTACACAAGACGCAGTATTTT. It yields the protein CSAPDRGLHKTQYF.

J is TRBJ1-2 and V is TRBV25-1, with D uncertain. Trimming stripped 2 bases from V and 2 bases from J, with 12 bases between. This CDR3 spans 15 amino acids. CDR1 and CDR2 (germline): MGHDK, SYGVNS. The CDR3 spells CASSEPTTGNYGYTF. The CDR3 coding sequence is TGTGCCAGCAGTGAACCCACCACGGGAAACTATGGCTACACCTTC.

This clonotype came up once. The chain joins TRBV5-5 to TRBJ2-3; TRBD1 might be the D (6 bases). Trimming took 9 bases from V and 0 from J, leaving 14 bases between them. Germline lookup yields CDR1 SGHKS and CDR2 YYEKEE (reference sequence). The CDR3 loop spans 14 amino acids. CDR3 amino acids: CANGRDTSTDTQYF. The CDR3 region has the DNA TGTGCCAACGGCCGGGACACCAGCACAGATACGCAGTATTTT.

This clonotype was picked up a small number of times. The chain is built from TRBV20-1 and TRBJ2-3, with TRBD2 matching 12 bases. The CDR3 is 12 residues long. Germline V gives CDR1 DFQATT, CDR2 SNEGSKA (reference sequence). CDR3 protein: CRLAGGTDTQYF. CDR3 DNA sequence: TGCAGACTAGCGGGGGGAACAGATACGCAGTATTTT.

This clonotype was counted only a few times. The CDR3 is CSAEGSGNTIYF. CDR3 DNA: TGCAGTGCTGAAGGGTCTGGAAACACCATATATTTT. V is TRBV20-1 and J is TRBJ1-3; D is uncertain. CDR1 is DFQATT, CDR2 SNEGSKA, per germline (reference sequence). The CDR3 has 12 residues. Trimming shortened V by 5 bases and J by 1 base, and 6 bases separated the two germline ends.

The chain links TRBV14 to TRBJ1-1, with a possible D match to TRBD1 (5 bases). Germline CDR1 reads SGHDN; CDR2 reads FVKESK. The CDR3 consists of 16 residues. V gave up 0 bases and J gave up 5 bases, with 16 bases separating them. CDR3 coding DNA: TGTGCCAGCAGCCAAGATCTTGTAGGGGTCGGGACTGAAGCTTTCTTT. This translates into CASSQDLVGVGTEAFF.

The table lists this clonotype with many counts. Written as DNA, the CDR3 is TGTGCCATCAGTGAGTCACGGGAGGGCCGCCAAGAGACCCAGTACTTC. Protein sequence: CAISESREGRQETQYF. The chain carries TRBV10-3 and TRBJ2-5; 8 bases agree with TRBD2. Trimming removed 0 bases from V and 1 base from J; junction bases left unmatched: 4. This CDR3 region has 16 residues. Germline assignment: CDR1 ENHRY and CDR2 SYGVKD.

On this clonotype itself: Given a much more abundant clone one base away, this may be a read error. This chain joins TRBV29-1 and TRBJ2-4; TRBD1 is a possible D gene (6 bases). This CDR3 is built from 14 residues. CDR1 and CDR2 from the germline V gene are SQVTM and ANQGSEA. CDR3 sequence: CSVAGTLGSDIQHF. The CDR3 region has the DNA TGCAGCGTCGCCGGGACACTAGGTAGCGACATTCAGCACTTC.

The chain carries TRBV10-3 and TRBJ2-3; 7 bases are a match to TRBD2. The CDR3 contains 13 residues. V was clipped by 11 bases and J by 5 bases; unmatched bases: 10. Per germline, CDR1 ENHRY and CDR2 SYGVKD. DNA of the CDR3: TGTGCCTCGGGGGGAAAGGGTCGAGATACGCAGTATTTT. Translation: CASGGKGRDTQYF.

This clonotype was found a few times. The chain carries TRBV18 and TRBJ1-3, with 10 nucleotides matching TRBD1. This CDR3 has 16 amino acids. Looked up from germline, CDR1 is KGHSH and CDR2 is LQKENI. The V segment lost 4 bases and the J segment 4 bases; nucleotides outside the gene matches: 7. Here the CDR3 DNA reads TGTGCCAGCTCACAGCCCGGACAGGGGGAAGGAAACACCATATATTTT. Translated: CASSQPGQGEGNTIYF.

This clonotype was seen many times. The chain couples TRBV12-3 or TRBV12-4 to TRBJ1-2, with a possible D match to TRBD1 (5 bases). The CDR3 contains 12 residues. V lost 5 bases to trimming and J lost 8 bases, with 12 bases between them. The CDR3 DNA reads TGTGCCAGCAGTGGCGACAGAGGAGGCTACACCTTC. This translates into CASSGDRGGYTF.

This clonotype was seen at least ten times. This chain links TRBV7-9 with TRBJ2-7, with a possible D match to TRBD1 (6 bases). The CDR3 contains 14 residues. V was shortened by 4 bases and J by 8 bases, with 18 bases between the two germline ends. Germline V gene data show CDR1 as SEHNR and CDR2 as FQNEAQ (reference sequence). CDR3 sequence reads: CASSSRTDPMKQYF. DNA of the CDR3: TGTGCCAGCAGCTCTAGGACAGATCCTATGAAGCAGTACTTC.

This clonotype has only a few counts. This sequence joins TRBV28 and TRBJ1-1, with D perhaps matching TRBD1 (6 bases). Per the germline V gene, CDR1 is MDHEN and CDR2 is SYDVKM. V lost 3 bases to trimming and J lost 4 bases, with 12 bases between them. The CDR3 length is 14 residues. The CDR3 here is CASSLGARVTEAFF. CDR3 in DNA: TGTGCCAGCAGTTTGGGGGCTCGAGTCACTGAAGCTTTCTTT.